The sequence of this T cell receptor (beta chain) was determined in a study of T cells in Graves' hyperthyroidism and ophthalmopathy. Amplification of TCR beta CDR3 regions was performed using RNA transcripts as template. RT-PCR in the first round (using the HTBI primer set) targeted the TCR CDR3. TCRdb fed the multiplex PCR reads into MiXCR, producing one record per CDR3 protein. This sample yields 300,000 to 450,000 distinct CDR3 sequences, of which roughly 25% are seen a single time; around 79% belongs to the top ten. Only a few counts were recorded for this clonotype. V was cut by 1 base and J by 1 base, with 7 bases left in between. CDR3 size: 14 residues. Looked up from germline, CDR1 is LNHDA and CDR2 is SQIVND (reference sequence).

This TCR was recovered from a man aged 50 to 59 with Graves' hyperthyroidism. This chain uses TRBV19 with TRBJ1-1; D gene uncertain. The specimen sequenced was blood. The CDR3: CASSIGNGNTEAFF. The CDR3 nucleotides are TGTGCCAGTAGTATAGGGAACGGGAACACTGAAGCTTTCTTT.